The 23 T cell receptor beta chains given below trace back to one sample, sequenced in a study of T cells after yellow fever vaccination. Using its own MiXCR run on the 5' RACE reads, TCRdb lists one record per CDR3 protein. The sample records 450,000 to 550,000 distinct CDR3 sequences, under 25% being singletons. The source was PBMCs, collected 15 days after the yellow fever booster vaccination. These receptors were obtained from a man aged 25 to 40 who received the YFV17D yellow fever vaccine.

This clonotype was counted only a few times. The V gene is TRBV28, the J gene TRBJ2-2; TRBD2 agrees at 7 bases. The J segment lost 4 bases and the V segment lost 7 bases, leaving 6 bases of the junction unmatched. Germline V gene data show CDR1 as MDHEN and CDR2 as SYDVKM. The CDR3 spans 14 residues. The CDR3 here is CASIWSGTTGELFF. CDR3 sequence (DNA): TGTGCCAGCATTTGGAGCGGGACCACCGGGGAGCTGTTTTTT.

There are a few counts of this clonotype. The chain employs TRBV10-3 and TRBJ2-1; 7 bases are a match to TRBD2. Germline V lookup: CDR1 ENHRY, CDR2 SYGVKD. Trimming at V came to 0 bases and at J to 4 bases, leaving 6 bases not matched to a gene. CDR3 length equals 16 residues. This CDR3 is CAISESGGGSYNEQFF. The CDR3, as DNA: TGTGCCATCAGTGAGTCTGGGGGGGGATCGTACAATGAGCAGTTCTTC.

J is TRBJ1-1 and V is TRBV6-2 or TRBV6-3; no definite D call. Trimming removed 2 bases at V and 0 bases at J, with 7 bases between. The CDR3 is 14 amino acids. Germline V lookup: CDR1 MNHEY, CDR2 SVGEGT. The CDR3 bases are TGTGCCAGCAGTTACGCTTCGCTGAACACTGAAGCTTTCTTT. Protein: CASSYASLNTEAFF.

The chain employs TRBV7-6 and TRBJ1-2, with D perhaps matching TRBD1 (5 bases). Germline V gene data show CDR1 as SGHVS and CDR2 as FNYEAQ. V lost 1 base and J 8 bases, leaving 14 bases between the germline ends. The CDR3 sequence is 14 residues long. The CDR3 region has the DNA TGTGCCAGCAGCTTAGTCACGGGGGAGGGAGGCTACACCTTC. Translation: CASSLVTGEGGYTF.

This chain links TRBV20-1 with TRBJ2-2; tentatively, D is TRBD2 (6 bases). V lost 6 bases to trimming and J lost 8 bases, with 13 bases between them. Germline V gene sequence: CDR1 DFQATT, CDR2 SNEGSKA (reference sequence). The CDR3 is 12 residues long. The CDR3 region has the DNA TGCAGTGCCCCGGGGACTTCAGGGGAGCTGTTTTTT. Its protein product is CSAPGTSGELFF.

This rearrangement joins TRBV9 to TRBJ2-7, with unresolved D. This CDR3 is 15 amino acids long. Trimming shortened V by 0 bases and J by 0 bases, and 10 bases separated the two germline ends. From germline, CDR1 is SGDLS and CDR2 YYNGEE. CDR3 sequence reads: CASSVGGSDSYEQYF. In DNA form, the CDR3 reads TGTGCCAGCAGCGTAGGAGGAAGTGACTCCTACGAGCAGTACTTC.

This clonotype was detected a few times. The rearrangement joins TRBV7-9 to TRBJ2-1, with D possibly being TRBD2 (6 bases). Trimming removed 7 bases from V and 3 bases from J, with 16 bases in between. Germline assignment: CDR1 SEHNR and CDR2 FQNEAQ (reference sequence). The CDR3 runs 15 residues. The CDR3 region is CASKGPASDYNEQFF. CDR3 in DNA: TGTGCCAGCAAAGGTCCGGCTAGCGACTACAATGAGCAGTTCTTC.

The J gene is TRBJ2-7, the V gene TRBV28; 8 nucleotides align to TRBD1. V was clipped by 5 bases and J by 6 bases; unmatched bases: 9. Germline V lookup: CDR1 MDHEN, CDR2 SYDVKM. The CDR3 has 14 residues. This CDR3 is CASSHKTGAREQYF. The CDR3 DNA sequence: TGTGCCAGCAGTCATAAGACAGGGGCCCGCGAGCAGTACTTC.

The chain joins TRBV29-1 to TRBJ2-5; 12 nucleotides match TRBD2. V lost 6 bases and J lost 4; bases outside the gene matches: 3. This CDR3 region has 13 residues. Germline lookup yields CDR1 SQVTM and CDR2 ANQGSEA. CDR3 nucleotide sequence: TGCAGCGTGACTAGCGGGAGTTTAGAGACCCAGTACTTC. Translation gives CSVTSGSLETQYF.

This chain connects TRBV27 to TRBJ2-7; D ambiguous. V lost 1 base to trimming and J lost 3 bases, with 19 bases between them. The CDR3 loop spans 17 amino acids. In germline, CDR1 is MNHEY, CDR2 SMNVEV (reference sequence). The CDR3 is CASSLYYDREVRYEQYF. The CDR3, as DNA: TGTGCCAGCAGTTTATACTACGATAGAGAGGTTCGCTACGAGCAGTACTTC.

There are a few counts of this clonotype. The CDR3 DNA reads as TGTGCCACCAGTGATCCCCGTAACAGGGCCTCTGGGGCCAACGTCCTGACTTTC. This translates into CATSDPRNRASGANVLTF. The J gene is TRBJ2-6, the V gene TRBV24-1, with D possibly TRBD1 on 6 matching bases. V was cut by 3 bases and J by 0 bases, with 14 bases left in between. This CDR3 region has 18 residues. Germline lookup yields CDR1 KGHDR and CDR2 SFDVKD.

The genes are TRBV20-1 and TRBJ2-5, with 8 bases fitting TRBD2. The CDR3 contains 13 residues. CDR1 DFQATT and CDR2 SNEGSKA come from the germline V gene (reference sequence). V was clipped by 3 bases and J by 1 base; unmatched bases: 1. CDR3 region: CSARREAQETQYF. Here the CDR3 DNA reads TGCAGTGCTAGGCGGGAGGCCCAAGAGACCCAGTACTTC.

This clonotype was counted a single time. The chain carries TRBV21-1 and TRBJ1-1; the table's D call TRBD1 went unverified against the DNA. TRBV21-1 is assigned pseudogene status. This CDR3 region has 15 residues. CDR3 sequence (DNA): TGTGCCAGCAGCAAAGAGGCCAGGGGGCAAACTGAAGCTTTCTTT. Protein: CASSKEARGQTEAFF.

The CDR3 sequence is CASSPSLATTYNEQFF. The CDR3 DNA reads as TGTGCCAGCAGCCCCTCCCTAGCGACGACCTACAATGAGCAGTTCTTC. The chain joins TRBV3-1 to TRBJ2-1, with D possibly matching TRBD2 (6 bases). The CDR3 contains 16 residues. From germline, CDR1 is LGHDT and CDR2 YNNKEL (reference sequence). V lost 4 bases and J lost 2, with 15 bases in between.

This clonotype turned up a few times. The chain employs TRBV20-1 and TRBJ2-3, with TRBD2 matching over 8 bases. CDR1 is DFQATT, CDR2 SNEGSKA, per germline (reference sequence). The CDR3 spans 16 residues. Unmatched junction bases numbered 11, after V lost 6 bases and J lost 0 bases. CDR3 in amino acids: CSAPGGLAGSTDTQYF. CDR3 in DNA: TGCAGTGCCCCCGGTGGGCTAGCGGGTAGCACAGATACGCAGTATTTT.

V gene TRBV7-2 combines with J gene TRBJ2-1, with 8 bases lining up with TRBD2. The CDR3 runs 15 residues. From germline, CDR1 is SGHTA and CDR2 FQGNSA. The J segment lost 9 bases and the V segment lost 3 bases, leaving 10 bases of the junction unmatched. The CDR3 nucleotides read TGTGCCAGCAGCTTCTCCCTCAAAAGCGGGAGTGAGCAGTTCTTC. The encoded protein is CASSFSLKSGSEQFF.

This chain links TRBV5-1 with TRBJ2-3; no definite D call. This CDR3 region has 16 residues. Germline V gene data show CDR1 as SGHRS and CDR2 as YFSETQ. Trimming took 3 bases from V and 1 from J, leaving 15 bases between them. CDR3 DNA: TGCGCCAGCAGCTCAGACTCCCTCGGGCGCACAGATACGCAGTATTTT. This codes for CASSSDSLGRTDTQYF.

This clonotype was counted a few times. J is TRBJ2-7 and V is TRBV6-1; TRBD1 might be the D (5 bases). The germline V and J ends were trimmed by 10 bases and 0 bases, with 19 bases remaining between them. The CDR3 consists of 15 residues. The germline V gene has CDR1 MNHNS and CDR2 SASEGT. The CDR3 region has the DNA TGTGCCACCTTCCTCAGCAGGGCCGGCTCCTACGAGCAGTACTTC. Protein sequence: CATFLSRAGSYEQYF.

This clonotype was found a few times. This rearrangement joins TRBV7-2 to TRBJ2-1, with a weak D call TRBD1 (5 bases). Germline CDR1 SGHTA, CDR2 FQGNSA. This CDR3 has 13 residues. V gave up 4 bases and J gave up 5 bases, with 9 bases separating them. The CDR3 protein is CASSSRQNNEQFF. The CDR3 DNA sequence: TGTGCCAGCAGCTCAAGACAGAACAATGAGCAGTTCTTC.

J is TRBJ2-5 and V is TRBV5-1; 9 bases agree with TRBD2. This CDR3 contains 16 residues. Germline V gene sequence: CDR1 SGHRS, CDR2 YFSETQ. The CDR3 spells CASQDVTSGYQETQYF. CDR3 DNA: TGCGCTTCCCAGGACGTAACTAGCGGGTACCAAGAGACCCAGTACTTC.

This clonotype was counted a few times. This chain links TRBV5-1 with TRBJ2-3; no reliable D call. V lost 4 bases and J 2 bases, leaving 11 bases between the germline ends. The CDR3 has 14 residues. CDR1 and CDR2 (germline): SGHRS, YFSETQ. The CDR3 here is CASSPSADTDTQYF. CDR3 nucleotide sequence: TGCGCCAGCAGCCCCTCGGCGGACACAGATACGCAGTATTTT.

The V call is TRBV27, the J call TRBJ2-1, with 13 bases identical to TRBD2. V shed 3 bases, J shed 2 bases, and the junction held 7 bases outside the gene matches. CDR1 and CDR2 (germline): MNHEY, SMNVEV (reference sequence). The CDR3 has 18 residues. CDR3: CASSLAPGTSGAYNEQFF. CDR3 nucleotide sequence: TGTGCCAGCAGTTTGGCCCCCGGGACTAGCGGGGCCTACAATGAGCAGTTCTTC.

J is TRBJ1-4 and V is TRBV6-5; D perhaps matches TRBD1 (6 bases). Germline-derived CDR1 and CDR2 are MNHEY and SVGAGI. The CDR3 is 16 amino acids. Trimming stripped 0 bases from V and 7 bases from J, with 15 bases between. CDR3 sequence reads: CASSYSWSGRGEKLFF. CDR3 DNA: TGTGCCAGCAGTTACTCTTGGTCAGGCAGGGGTGAAAAACTGTTTTTT.